The clone carrying this T cell receptor (beta chain) has a count of ten or more. Its antigen is not known. The data were obtained in a study of breast tumors, draining lymph nodes, adjacent tissues. MiXCR, run by TCRdb on the multiplex PCR reads, gives a single entry per CDR3 protein. The data show 140,000 or so distinct CDR3 sequences, about 30% seen once. Whole-study findings and limits: Compared with lymph nodes, tumors were less diverse; compared with nontumor tissue, more. Most tumor T cells seemingly derive from lymph node, then expand in tumor.

Samples came from axillary lymph nodes draining the breast cancer. The CDR3 runs 14 residues. Germline V gene lookup returns CDR1 SGHRS and CDR2 YFSETQ. The V gene lost 1 base and the J gene lost 1 base, with 8 bases spanning the gap. The J gene is TRBJ2-5, the V gene TRBV5-1, with D unclear. The source material was axillary lymph node tissue. The receptor was derived from a female donor with breast cancer. Some clones in this sample may be carry-over from other donors' samples. The CDR3 nucleotides are TGCGCCAGCAGCTTGTCGGCAACCCAAGAGACCCAGTACTTC. It encodes CASSLSATQETQYF.